The table lists the clone carrying this TCR beta chain with a count of one. The target antigen is unknown. Method: immunoSEQ multiplex PCR; TCRdb's copy keeps in-frame clones and lacks some. The data show more than 70,000 clones, about 87% seen once. The data derive from a study of T cell responses to AZD1222 COVID-19 vaccine. Notes on the study in general: Clonal diversity may have been underestimated, and the donors were mostly white British, with more females than males. Spike-specific TCR repertoires showed rising breadth and depth after two AZD1222 doses.

Germline lookup yields CDR1 SNHLY and CDR2 FYNNEI. Trimming removed 8 bases at V and 0 bases at J, with 11 bases between. This CDR3 region has 14 residues. The starting material was peripheral blood, obtained on day 0 of AZD1222 vaccination. The J gene is TRBJ1-5, the V gene TRBV2; D is possibly TRBD1 (5 bases). The sequence was obtained from an adult in good health. The CDR3 here is CASGRGNSNQPQHF. Here the CDR3 DNA reads TGTGCCAGCGGACGGGGGAATAGCAATCAGCCCCAGCATTTT.